The TCR beta chain described here comes from a study of beta chain features in type 1 diabetes. The study, taken as a whole, reports: Compared with healthy donors, patients appeared to share more similar naive, central memory and regulatory TCRB repertoires. PCR might favor shorter templates, but any such skew would affect patients and controls equally.

Remarks on this clone: Its specificity is not known.

Sequencing targeted expressed TCRB transcripts, as all isolated RNA had been reverse transcribed. Using immunoSEQ multiplex PCR, the repertoire was profiled, and TCRdb retains in-frame clones only, with some absent. The profile covers 150,000 or so clones, with 8.5% to 14% appearing a single time and about 2% taken by the ten largest. About 110 mL of blood, on average, came from one heparinised draw per donor. All of the sorted populations showed purity greater than 95%. The CDR3 extends over 13 amino acids. Trimming cost V 6 bases and J 8 bases; bases outside gene matches: 7. CDR1 is MNHEY, CDR2 SVGAGI, per germline.

The sequencing sample was made of central memory CD4+ T cells from blood. The origin of this receptor is a man younger than 35 in good health. V and J are TRBV6-5 and TRBJ2-1; 7 positions agree with TRBD1. CDR3 DNA sequence: TGTGCCAGCAGGGGGACAGCCTCCTATGAGCAGTTCTTC. Residues: CASRGTASYEQFF.